Below, 26 T cell receptor beta chains from the same sample are listed, as sequenced in a study of blood T cells in healthy people across ages. Together with a sample-barcoded 5' primer, a J-beta primer mix was included in a second PCR lasting roughly 6 to 12 cycles. TCRdb recomputed calls from the 5' RACE reads with MiXCR, one row per CDR3 protein. The sample has 500,000 to 650,000 distinct CDR3 sequences, about 27% seen once. This sample was also put to use in a study of T cells of mothers and their children.

The specimen sequenced was blood. The receptors stem from a boy aged 2-15 years in good health.

This clonotype was observed a handful of times. This sequence joins TRBV28 and TRBJ1-2; the D gene is possibly TRBD1 (6 bases). This CDR3 has 14 residues. Trimming removed 2 bases at V and 6 bases at J, with 13 bases between. Germline CDR1 reads MDHEN; CDR2 reads SYDVKM. The CDR3 DNA is TGTGCCAGCAGTTTAAGGTTTAGGGGGGATGGCTACACCTTC. Amino acid sequence: CASSLRFRGDGYTF.

The CDR3 is CASSRISGSLNEQFF. In DNA, the CDR3 is TGTGCCAGCAGCCGTATAAGCGGGAGCCTTAATGAGCAGTTCTTC. The rearrangement joins TRBV14 to TRBJ2-1; TRBD2 aligns across 8 bases. In germline, CDR1 is SGHDN, CDR2 FVKESK. Germline trimming cut 4 bases from V and 7 bases from J; bases unmatched to any gene: 9. The CDR3 spans 15 residues. Complete variable domain (other parts from reference TRBV14 and TRBJ2-1): EAGVTQFPSHSVIEKGQTVTLRCDPISGHDNLYWYRRVMGKEIKFLLHFVKESKQDESGMPNNRFLAERTGGTYSTLKVQPAELEDSGVYFCASSRISGSLNEQFFGPGTRLTVL.

The gene calls are TRBV7-9 and TRBJ2-1; D is perhaps TRBD1 or TRBD2 (6 bases each). This CDR3 has 16 residues. Looked up from germline, CDR1 is SEHNR and CDR2 is FQNEAQ (reference sequence). V lost 5 bases to trimming and J lost 1 base, with 15 bases between them. CDR3 in amino acids: CASSPGGGASYNEQFF. The CDR3 DNA is TGTGCCAGCAGCCCCGGGGGCGGGGCTTCCTACAATGAGCAGTTCTTC.

This clonotype was seen a handful of times. The chain carries TRBV15 and TRBJ2-4; TRBD2 is a possible D gene (6 bases). The CDR3 has 17 residues. The germline V gene encodes CDR1 LNHNV and CDR2 YYDKDF (reference sequence). Trimming left V 0 bases short and J 0 bases short, with 12 bases between. The DNA of the CDR3 is TGTGCCACCAGCAGAGATTTGCCCGGGGGAGCCAAAAACATTCAGTACTTC. Translated: CATSRDLPGGAKNIQYF.

V and J are TRBV6-4 and TRBJ1-3, with unresolved D. Germline-derived CDR1 and CDR2 are MRHNA and SNTAGT. CDR3 length: 18 residues. Deletions cut 6 bases from V and 0 bases from J, with 21 bases between. The CDR3 loop is CASSEFRPVEISGNTIYF. In DNA form, the CDR3 reads TGTGCCAGCAGCGAATTTAGGCCTGTAGAAATCTCTGGAAACACCATATATTTT.

The chain employs TRBV5-1 and TRBJ2-7; 7 bases align to TRBD2. With the DNA end fitting TRBJ2-5 better, the J assignment may be wrong. The V gene's germline CDR1 is SGHRS and CDR2 YFSETQ. The CDR3 is 16 amino acids. The CDR3 here is CASSIASGGIQETQYF. CDR3 nucleotide sequence: TGCGCCAGCAGCATAGCTAGCGGAGGGATCCAAGAGACCCAGTACTTC.

The sample holds a few counts of this clonotype. The chain uses TRBV12-3 or TRBV12-4 and TRBJ2-5; 10 nucleotides match TRBD2. TRBJ2-1 explains the end of the DNA better; the J call may be wrong. This CDR3 has 15 residues. The CDR3 sequence: CASSSGTSVDNEQFF. CDR3 in DNA: TGTGCCAGCAGTTCAGGGACTAGCGTCGACAATGAGCAGTTCTTC.

V and J are TRBV20-1 and TRBJ2-5; D gene unclear. The V end was cut by 6 bases, the J end by 4 bases, with 15 bases between. This CDR3 contains 13 residues. In germline, CDR1 is DFQATT, CDR2 SNEGSKA (reference sequence). This CDR3 reads CSAPSPVLETQYF. The CDR3 DNA reads as TGCAGTGCGCCCTCGCCGGTTCTAGAGACCCAGTACTTC.

The chain carries TRBV20-1 and TRBJ2-4, with 9 bases matching TRBD2. The CDR3 spans 14 residues. Germline V gene data show CDR1 as DFQATT and CDR2 as SNEGSKA (reference sequence). Losses at the gene ends were 3 bases for V and 8 bases for J; bases not matched to a gene: 8. CDR3 nucleotides: TGCAGTGCTAGGGGGTTAGCGGGGGTGTACATTCAGTACTTC. It codes for CSARGLAGVYIQYF.

The chain links TRBV5-1 to TRBJ2-5, with unresolved D. Matching the DNA end better, TRBJ2-1 makes the J call doubtful. The CDR3 covers 12 residues. Germline V gene sequence: CDR1 SGHRS, CDR2 YFSETQ. CDR3 sequence reads: CASSEAYNEQFF. The CDR3 DNA sequence: TGCGCCAGCAGCGAGGCCTACAATGAGCAGTTCTTC.

In its sample, this clonotype was seen many times. This chain joins TRBV7-2 and TRBJ2-2, with D perhaps matching TRBD1 or TRBD2 (5 bases each). Trimming left V 5 bases short and J 7 bases short, with 14 bases between. Germline assignment: CDR1 SGHTA and CDR2 FQGNSA. This CDR3 has 14 residues. The CDR3 loop is CASSRRRGVGELFF. DNA of the CDR3: TGTGCCAGCAGCCGACGGCGAGGGGTCGGGGAGCTGTTTTTT.

This clonotype was recorded a few times. The chain recombines TRBV7-2 with TRBJ2-3; D gene ambiguous. There are 13 residues in the CDR3. Trimming shortened V by 5 bases and J by 6 bases, and 12 bases separated the two germline ends. CDR1 and CDR2 from the germline V gene are SGHTA and FQGNSA. CDR3 nucleotide sequence: TGTGCCAGCAGCCACACGGGTCCGGATACGCAGTATTTT. This sequence encodes CASSHTGPDTQYF. The variable domain in full, completed from reference TRBV7-2 and TRBJ2-3, reads GAGVSQSPSNKVTEKGKDVELRCDPISGHTALYWYRQSLGQGLEFLIYFQGNSAPDKSGLPSDRFSAERTGGSVSTLTIQRTQQEDSAVYLCASSHTGPDTQYFGPGTRLTVL.

Only a few counts were recorded for this clonotype. V usage is TRBV4-1 and J usage is TRBJ2-7, with TRBD2 matching 8 bases. Germline CDR1 and CDR2: MGHRA and YSYEKL. The V segment lost 1 base and the J segment 1 base; nucleotides outside the gene matches: 6. This CDR3 region has 16 residues. The CDR3 loop is CASSQGSGRGSYEQYF. For the CDR3, the DNA is TGCGCCAGCAGCCAAGGGAGCGGGAGAGGGTCCTACGAGCAGTACTTC.

The chain employs TRBV20-1 and TRBJ2-2; TRBD2 agrees at 8 bases. This CDR3 region has 15 residues. Trimming removed 3 bases from V and 4 bases from J; junction bases left unmatched: 7. Germline V gives CDR1 DFQATT, CDR2 SNEGSKA (reference sequence). The CDR3, as DNA: TGCAGTGCTAGGGCTATGCGGGGGGCCACCGGGGAGCTGTTTTTT. Translation gives CSARAMRGATGELFF.

CDR3 residues: CAWWTGSYGYTF. The CDR3 nucleotides read TGTGCCTGGTGGACAGGGTCCTATGGCTACACCTTC. This rearrangement joins TRBV30 to TRBJ1-2; 8 bases agree with TRBD1. The length of the CDR3 is 12 residues. The V segment lost 5 bases and the J segment 4 bases; nucleotides outside the gene matches: 3. The V gene's germline CDR1 is GTSNPN and CDR2 SVGIG (reference sequence). Looking up the rest from reference TRBV30 and TRBJ1-2 gives the full variable domain: SQTIHQWPATLVQPVGSPLSLECTVEGTSNPNLYWYRQAAGRGLQLLFYSVGIGQISSEVPQNLSASRPQDRQFILSSKKLLLSDSGFYLCAWWTGSYGYTFGSGTRLTVV.

The table lists this clonotype with a few counts. The chain couples TRBV18 to TRBJ2-7; 9 bases agree with TRBD2. Germline CDR1 reads KGHSH; CDR2 reads LQKENI. The CDR3 length is 15 residues. The junction had 10 bases not matched to a gene; V was cut back by 8 bases and J by 2 bases. CDR3 region: CASAGASGATYEQYF. CDR3 DNA sequence: TGTGCCAGCGCGGGGGCTAGCGGGGCGACCTACGAGCAGTACTTC.

This clonotype was observed a few times. A junction end diverges from the germline sequence, so it may reflect a read error. V and J are TRBV7-9 and TRBJ2-7; maybe TRBD1 (6 bases). The CDR3 runs 17 residues. Looked up from germline, CDR1 is SEHNR and CDR2 is FQNEAQ (reference sequence). CDR3 DNA sequence: TGTGCCAGCAGCTATCTGAGCCCGGACAGTATGGGCTACGAGCAGCACTTC. Protein: CASSYLSPDSMGYEQHF.

The chain is built from TRBV10-2 and TRBJ2-3, with TRBD2 as a possible D gene (5 bases). The CDR3 consists of 12 residues. Germline V CDR1 and CDR2: WSHSY, SAAADI. The V end lost 8 bases, the J end lost 4 bases, and 10 bases lay between the germline ends. CDR3 DNA: TGCGCCAGCGGACGGGGAGCAGATACGCAGTATTTT. The encoded protein is CASGRGADTQYF.

The chain has TRBV5-1 and TRBJ2-4; TRBD1 matches 7 bases. CDR3 length: 15 amino acids. The V gene end was trimmed by 3 bases and the J gene end by 1 base; junction bases not matched to a gene: 4. Germline V gene sequence: CDR1 SGHRS, CDR2 YFSETQ. The CDR3 sequence: CASSSTGVAKNIQYF. CDR3 nucleotides: TGCGCCAGCAGCTCCACAGGGGTGGCCAAAAACATTCAGTACTTC.

The V call is TRBV10-3, the J call TRBJ2-5; D might be TRBD2 (7 bases). V was shortened by 6 bases and J by 5 bases, with 10 bases between the two germline ends. The CDR3 totals 12 residues. The germline V gene encodes CDR1 ENHRY and CDR2 SYGVKD. CDR3 sequence: CAISEGGETQYF. The CDR3 DNA sequence: TGTGCCATCAGCGAGGGGGGGGAGACCCAGTACTTC.

The rearrangement joins TRBV7-2 to TRBJ1-2; 8 bases fit TRBD1. Germline V gives CDR1 SGHTA, CDR2 FQGNSA. The V gene end was trimmed by 2 bases and the J gene end by 8 bases; junction bases not matched to a gene: 7. This CDR3 is built from 14 residues. The CDR3 reads CASSLRDRSSGYTF. As DNA, the CDR3 is TGTGCCAGCAGCTTAAGGGACAGGAGTTCAGGCTACACCTTC.

About this clonotype: Mismatch with germline at one junction end may stem from a read error. V usage is TRBV12-3 or TRBV12-4 and J usage is TRBJ2-1, with 7 bases aligning to TRBD2. The CDR3 loop spans 14 amino acids. DNA of the CDR3: TGTGCCAGCACTAGCGGAACTCCCTACGATGAGCAGTTCTTC. Encoded protein: CASTSGTPYDEQFF.

Only a few counts were recorded for this clonotype. The V gene is TRBV20-1, the J gene TRBJ2-5; TRBD2 aligns across 14 bases. The J call may be in error: the DNA end matches TRBJ2-7 better. The CDR3 is 17 residues long. From germline, CDR1 is DFQATT and CDR2 SNEGSKA (reference sequence). The CDR3 is CSARGTSGSFVSYEQYF. The CDR3 nucleotides are TGCAGTGCTAGGGGGACTAGCGGGAGTTTTGTCTCCTACGAGCAGTACTTC.

As to this clonotype: A much larger clone differs from this one at a single base, so this may be a read error. The CDR3 DNA is TGTGCCAGCAGCAGAAATGGCCTAGCGGGGGAAGAGACCCAGCACTTC. It translates to CASSRNGLAGEETQHF. The chain recombines TRBV11-2 with TRBJ2-5, with 10 bases matching TRBD2. Germline V gives CDR1 SGHAT, CDR2 FQNNGV. This CDR3 has 16 residues.

This clonotype was seen a handful of times. The chain has TRBV12-3 or TRBV12-4 and TRBJ1-2; tentatively, D is TRBD1 (5 bases). Trimming pared 5 bases from V and 4 bases from J, leaving 17 bases between. The CDR3 runs to 15 residues. This CDR3 is CASSEPGPTFYGYTF. The CDR3 DNA is TGTGCCAGCAGTGAACCGGGACCGACTTTCTATGGCTACACCTTC.

The gene calls are TRBV10-3 and TRBJ1-1, with TRBD1 matching over 9 bases. V gave up 6 bases and J gave up 10 bases; unmatched junction bases: 6. Looked up from germline, CDR1 is ENHRY and CDR2 is SYGVKD. This CDR3 is built from 12 residues. CDR3 sequence: CAIRNDRGRAFF. Written as DNA, the CDR3 is TGTGCCATCAGAAACGACAGGGGGAGAGCTTTCTTT.